The source of this T cell receptor (beta chain) is a study of brain T cells in children with intractable seizures. Profiled with immunoSEQ multiplex PCR; TCRdb holds only in-frame clones, not every one. The table shows hundreds of thousands of clones, with about 94% occurring only once. Germline CDR1 LNHNV, CDR2 YYDKDF (reference sequence). This CDR3 contains 13 residues. V lost 8 bases, J lost 0 bases, and 10 bases lay in between. Time point denoted: blood from clinic visit 5 months post-surgery; TSC patient then seizure free. Here the sequenced sample was peripheral blood, taken 4 to 5 months after surgery. V and J are TRBV15 and TRBJ2-5; possible D gene TRBD2, 5 bases. The receptor's source is a boy under two years old with tuberous sclerosis and intractable seizures. The CDR3 region has the DNA TGTGCCACCCGGGTGGACTACCAAGAGACCCAGTACTTC. Amino acids: CATRVDYQETQYF.